Shown below are 3 T cell receptor beta chains from a single sample sequenced in a study of CD4+ T cells in melanoma. Sequencing was performed with immunoSEQ multiplex PCR; in TCRdb, only in-frame clones are kept and a portion is missing. Found here are over 130,000 clones, 80% to 95% of them singletons; the top ten hold about 1.5%. The receptor set was obtained from a human donor with melanoma.

The chain carries TRBV5-4 and TRBJ1-1; 12 positions agree with TRBD1. Germline V gives CDR1 SGHNT, CDR2 YYREEE (reference sequence). Trimming removed 4 bases from V and 2 bases from J; junction bases left unmatched: 6. There are 16 residues in the CDR3. The DNA for the CDR3 is TGTGCCAGCAGCCGTTCCGGGACAGGGGGCAACACTGAAGCTTTCTTT. Translating it yields CASSRSGTGGNTEAFF. The variable domain in full, with the rest retrieved from reference TRBV5-4 and TRBJ1-1, is ETGVTQSPTHLIKTRGQQVTLRCSSQSGHNTVSWYQQALGQGPQFIFQYYREEENGRGNFPPRFSGLQFPNYSSELNVNALELDDSALYLCASSRSGTGGNTEAFFGQGTRLTVV.

The V call is TRBV6-5, the J call TRBJ2-7; 9 bases are shared with TRBD1. Looked up from germline, CDR1 is MNHEY and CDR2 is SVGAGI. The CDR3 runs to 15 residues. With V trimmed by 4 bases and J by 3 bases, 7 bases remained unmatched. CDR3 amino acids: CASSFAGTGLYEQYF. Here the CDR3 DNA reads TGTGCCAGCAGTTTCGCCGGGACAGGGCTCTACGAGCAGTACTTC.

The rearrangement links TRBV2 to TRBJ1-4; D unclear. Trimming left V 6 bases short and J 8 bases short, with 10 bases between. The length of the CDR3 is 12 residues. CDR1 is SNHLY, CDR2 FYNNEI, per germline. CDR3 coding DNA: TGTGCCAGCAGGCAGGAGGCCGAAAAACTGTTTTTT. The encoded protein is CASRQEAEKLFF.